This T cell receptor (beta chain) appears in the sequencing data of a study of T-cell memory formation after mild COVID-19. Study at large: TCR clusters largely stayed donor specific.

The sample holds a few counts of this clonotype. Its target is not known. The 5'RACE method, run with constant-segment primers, produced TCR alpha and TCR beta cDNA libraries (carrying sample barcodes and UMIs). A single record per CDR3 protein comes from TCRdb applying MiXCR to the 5' RACE reads. Here the sample spans about 180,000 distinct CDR3 sequences, less than 20% being singletons. Study-wide results and limits: Those CD4+ clones that contracted were mainly in CM and EM (CD8+ ones in EMRA). Day 15 to 85 contracting clones showed balanced CD4/CD8; later expanders leaned CD4+.

The TCR originated in a man aged 18 to 30 who had mild COVID-19 (a few samples of this study predate the infection). Cell type and time point are not known. The sample comprised PBMCs or a T cell subset sorted from them (not recorded which).

This CDR3 is CAISEPGESNYGYTF. The CDR3 DNA reads TGTGCCATCAGTGAGCCCGGAGAGAGTAACTATGGCTACACCTTC. V is TRBV10-3 and J is TRBJ1-2; unclear D gene. Germline CDR1 is ENHRY and CDR2 is SYGVKD. CDR3 size: 15 residues. Trimming removed 2 bases at V and 1 base at J, with 11 bases between.